Sequencing of this T cell receptor beta chain was carried out in a study of shared clonotypes between healthy human individuals. The study, taken as a whole, reports: Naive subsets generally had larger estimated richness than memory subsets.

A CD45RA+ naive subset and a CD45RA-negative memory subset were split from CD4+ cells. The V gene's germline CDR1 is MNHEY and CDR2 SVGAGI. The V gene end was trimmed by 7 bases and the J gene end by 4 bases; junction bases not matched to a gene: 6. This CDR3 has 13 amino acids. A word on this clone: Its antigen is not known.

Per the authors' pipeline: There were no quality scores in the junction-only immunoSEQ sequences, so filtering differed. Using immunoSEQ multiplex PCR, the repertoire was profiled, and TCRdb retains in-frame clones only, with some absent. The D gene and trimming were derived from the DNA, and the V and J assignments and clone size from that table. This table has 1 million to 1.3 million clones, about 80% appearing once. The sample was memory CD4+ T cells from PBMCs. Subset defined: CD45RA-negative fraction. This TCR came from a man aged 18 to 30 in good health. Some clones in this sample may be carry-over from other donors' samples. The chain uses TRBV6-5 and TRBJ1-1, with TRBD1 matching 7 bases. This CDR3 is CASMEAGGTEAFF. DNA of the CDR3: TGTGCCAGCATGGAGGCAGGGGGCACTGAAGCTTTCTTT.